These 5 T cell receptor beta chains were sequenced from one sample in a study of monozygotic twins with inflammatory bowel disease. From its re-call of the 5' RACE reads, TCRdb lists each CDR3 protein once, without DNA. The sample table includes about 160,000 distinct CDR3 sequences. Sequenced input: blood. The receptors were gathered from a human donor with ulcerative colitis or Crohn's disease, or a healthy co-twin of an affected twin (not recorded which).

CDR3: CASSLGTSAYEQYF. The chain joins TRBV11-2 to TRBJ2-7; TCRdb calls TRBD2, which cannot be checked without DNA. Germline CDR1 SGHAT, CDR2 FQNNGV. CDR3 size: 14 residues.

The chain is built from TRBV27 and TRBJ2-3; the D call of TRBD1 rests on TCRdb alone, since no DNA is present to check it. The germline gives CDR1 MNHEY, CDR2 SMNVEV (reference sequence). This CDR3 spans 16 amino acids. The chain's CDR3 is CASSPSSGVGTDTQYF.

The CDR3 here is CASSTLGDRTGELFF. This chain links TRBV7-9 with TRBJ2-2; no DNA is available, so the TRBD2 call from TCRdb remains unchecked. Germline CDR1 SEHNR, CDR2 FQNEAQ (reference sequence). This CDR3 contains 15 residues.

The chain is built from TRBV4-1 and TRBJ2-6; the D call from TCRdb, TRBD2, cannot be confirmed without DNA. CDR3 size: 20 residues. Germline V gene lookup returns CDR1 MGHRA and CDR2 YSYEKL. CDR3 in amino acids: CASSQGTSGSLVSGANVLTF.

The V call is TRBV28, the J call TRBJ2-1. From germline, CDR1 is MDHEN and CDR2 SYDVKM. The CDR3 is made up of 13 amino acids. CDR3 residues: CASSSLVVGEQFF.